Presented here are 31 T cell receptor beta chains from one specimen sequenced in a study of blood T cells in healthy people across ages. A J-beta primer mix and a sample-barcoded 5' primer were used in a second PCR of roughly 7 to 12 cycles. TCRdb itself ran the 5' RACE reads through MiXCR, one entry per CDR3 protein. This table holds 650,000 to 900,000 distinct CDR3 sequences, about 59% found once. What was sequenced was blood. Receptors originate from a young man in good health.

CDR3 amino acids: CASSLVPHPQETQYF. The CDR3 bases are TGTGCCAGCAGCTTAGTTCCCCACCCCCAAGAGACCCAGTACTTC. The chain couples TRBV7-2 to TRBJ2-5; no clear D gene. This CDR3 contains 15 residues. Trimming took off 1 base at V and 1 base at J, with 10 bases between the two ends. Germline loops: CDR1 SGHTA, CDR2 FQGNSA.

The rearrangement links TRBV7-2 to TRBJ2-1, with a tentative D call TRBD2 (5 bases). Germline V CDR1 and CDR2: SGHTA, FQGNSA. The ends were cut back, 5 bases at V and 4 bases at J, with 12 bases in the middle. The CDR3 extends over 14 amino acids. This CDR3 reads CASSPRRTYNEQFF. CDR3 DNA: TGTGCCAGCAGCCCCCGACGGACTTACAATGAGCAGTTCTTC.

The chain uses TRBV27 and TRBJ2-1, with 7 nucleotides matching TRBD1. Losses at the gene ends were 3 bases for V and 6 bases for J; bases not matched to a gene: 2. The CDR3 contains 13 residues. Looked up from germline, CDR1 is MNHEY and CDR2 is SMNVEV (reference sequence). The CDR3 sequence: CASSFSGGNEQFF. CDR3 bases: TGTGCCAGCAGTTTTTCAGGGGGCAATGAGCAGTTCTTC.

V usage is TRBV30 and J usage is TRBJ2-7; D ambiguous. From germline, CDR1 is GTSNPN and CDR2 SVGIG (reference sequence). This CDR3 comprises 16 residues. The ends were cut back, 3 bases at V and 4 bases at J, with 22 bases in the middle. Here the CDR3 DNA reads TGTGCCTGGAGGCCAAGAGGACGCCACATAGAGTACGAGCAGTACTTC. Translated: CAWRPRGRHIEYEQYF.

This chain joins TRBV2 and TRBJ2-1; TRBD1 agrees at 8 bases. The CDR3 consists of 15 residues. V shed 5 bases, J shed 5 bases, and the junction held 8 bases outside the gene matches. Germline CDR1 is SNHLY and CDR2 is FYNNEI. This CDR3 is CASSLFQGADNEQFF. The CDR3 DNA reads TGTGCCAGCAGTCTCTTTCAGGGGGCGGACAATGAGCAGTTCTTC.

The CDR3 here is CSARGPGTGAKQYF. Written as DNA, the CDR3 is TGCAGTGCTAGAGGACCCGGGACAGGGGCCAAACAGTACTTC. The chain carries TRBV20-1 and TRBJ2-5; 10 bases are a match to TRBD1. There are 14 residues in the CDR3. V trimming: 1 base; J trimming: 11 bases; junction bases outside the gene matches: 10. Germline-derived CDR1 and CDR2 are DFQATT and SNEGSKA (reference sequence).

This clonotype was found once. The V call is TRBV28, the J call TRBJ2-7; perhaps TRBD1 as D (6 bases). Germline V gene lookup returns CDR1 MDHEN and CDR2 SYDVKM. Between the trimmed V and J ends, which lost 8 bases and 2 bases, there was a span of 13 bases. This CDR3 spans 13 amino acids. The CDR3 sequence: CASSGQPTYEQYF. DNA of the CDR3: TGTGCCAGCTCAGGACAGCCGACCTACGAGCAGTACTTC.

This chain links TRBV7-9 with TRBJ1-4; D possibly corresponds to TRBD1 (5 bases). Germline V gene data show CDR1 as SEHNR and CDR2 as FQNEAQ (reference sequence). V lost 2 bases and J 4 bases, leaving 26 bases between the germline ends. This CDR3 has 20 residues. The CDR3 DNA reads TGTGCCAGCAGCTTATGGGCAGGGTCCGAAACCCGCCGAGTTAATGAAAAACTGTTTTTT. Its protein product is CASSLWAGSETRRVNEKLFF.

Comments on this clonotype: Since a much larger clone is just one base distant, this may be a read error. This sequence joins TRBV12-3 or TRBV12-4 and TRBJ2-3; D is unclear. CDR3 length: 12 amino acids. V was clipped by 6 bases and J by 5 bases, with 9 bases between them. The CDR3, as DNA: TGTGCCAGCAGATTGGCGAAAGATACGCAGTATTTT. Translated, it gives CASRLAKDTQYF.

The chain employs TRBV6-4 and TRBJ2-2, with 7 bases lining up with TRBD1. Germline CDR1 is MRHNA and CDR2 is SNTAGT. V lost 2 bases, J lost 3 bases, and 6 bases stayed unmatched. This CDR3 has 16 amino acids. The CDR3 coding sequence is TGTGCCAGCAGTGACACCATAACAGGGGACACCGGGGAGCTGTTTTTT. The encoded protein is CASSDTITGDTGELFF.

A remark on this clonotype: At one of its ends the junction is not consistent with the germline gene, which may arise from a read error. CDR3 bases: TGTGCCAGCAGCCCGGGGGACACCGAAGCTTTCTTT. This gives the protein CASSPGDTEAFF. V and J are TRBV4-2 and TRBJ1-1, with D possibly TRBD1 on 6 matching bases. The CDR3 is 12 amino acids. CDR1 LGHNA and CDR2 YNFKEQ come from the germline V gene.

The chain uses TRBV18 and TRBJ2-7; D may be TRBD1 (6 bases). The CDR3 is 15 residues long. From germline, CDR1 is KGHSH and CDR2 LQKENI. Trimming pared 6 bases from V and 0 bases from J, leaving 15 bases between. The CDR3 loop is CASSASDRSSYEQYF. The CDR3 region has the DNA TGTGCCAGCTCGGCCAGTGACAGGAGCTCCTACGAGCAGTACTTC. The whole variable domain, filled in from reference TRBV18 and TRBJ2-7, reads NAGVMQNPRHLVRRRGQEARLRCSPMKGHSHVYWYRQLPEEGLKFMVYLQKENIIDESGMPKERFSAEFPKEGPSILRIQQVVRGDSAAYFCASSASDRSSYEQYFGPGTRLTVT.

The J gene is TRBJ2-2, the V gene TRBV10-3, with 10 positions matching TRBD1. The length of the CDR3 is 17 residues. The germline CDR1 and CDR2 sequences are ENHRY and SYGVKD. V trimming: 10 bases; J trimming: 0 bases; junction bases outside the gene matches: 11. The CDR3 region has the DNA TGTGCCACAAAACCGGGACAGGGGATGTCGAACACCGGGGAGCTGTTTTTT. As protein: CATKPGQGMSNTGELFF.

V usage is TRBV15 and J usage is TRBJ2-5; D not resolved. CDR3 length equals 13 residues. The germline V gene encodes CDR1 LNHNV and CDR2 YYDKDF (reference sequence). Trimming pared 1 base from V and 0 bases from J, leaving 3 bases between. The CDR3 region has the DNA TGTGCCACCAGCAGAGGCTACCAAGAGACCCAGTACTTC. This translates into CATSRGYQETQYF.

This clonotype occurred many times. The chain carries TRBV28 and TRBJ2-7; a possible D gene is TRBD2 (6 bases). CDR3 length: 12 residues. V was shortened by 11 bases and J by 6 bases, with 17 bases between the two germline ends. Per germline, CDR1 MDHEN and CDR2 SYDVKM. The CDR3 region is CAGGDQLGEQYF. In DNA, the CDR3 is TGTGCCGGCGGGGATCAACTCGGCGAGCAGTACTTC.

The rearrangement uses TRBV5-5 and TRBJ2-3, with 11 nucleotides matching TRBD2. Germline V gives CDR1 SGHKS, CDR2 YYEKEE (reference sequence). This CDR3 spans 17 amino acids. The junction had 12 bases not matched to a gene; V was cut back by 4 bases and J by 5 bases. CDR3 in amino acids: CASSPRTSGRAQDTQYF. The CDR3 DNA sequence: TGTGCCAGCAGCCCACGGACTAGCGGGCGGGCACAAGATACGCAGTATTTT.

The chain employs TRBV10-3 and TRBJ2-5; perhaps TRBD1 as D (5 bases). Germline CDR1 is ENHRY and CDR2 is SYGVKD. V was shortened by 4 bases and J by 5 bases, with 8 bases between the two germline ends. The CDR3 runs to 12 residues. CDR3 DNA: TGTGCCATCAGTGGGACAAGCGAGACCCAGTACTTC. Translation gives CAISGTSETQYF.

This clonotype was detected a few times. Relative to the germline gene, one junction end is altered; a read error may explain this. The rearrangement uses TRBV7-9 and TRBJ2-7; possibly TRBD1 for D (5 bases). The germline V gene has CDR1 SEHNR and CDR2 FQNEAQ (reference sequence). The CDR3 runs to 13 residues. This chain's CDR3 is CASSLGQGSERYF. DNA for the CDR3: TGTGCCAGCAGCTTAGGGCAGGGATCTGAGCGGTACTTC.

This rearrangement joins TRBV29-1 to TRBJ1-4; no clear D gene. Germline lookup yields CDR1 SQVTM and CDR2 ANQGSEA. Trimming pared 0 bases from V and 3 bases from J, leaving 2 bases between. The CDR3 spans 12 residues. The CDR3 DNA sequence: TGCAGCGTTGAAGATCCTAATGAAAAACTGTTTTTT. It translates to CSVEDPNEKLFF.

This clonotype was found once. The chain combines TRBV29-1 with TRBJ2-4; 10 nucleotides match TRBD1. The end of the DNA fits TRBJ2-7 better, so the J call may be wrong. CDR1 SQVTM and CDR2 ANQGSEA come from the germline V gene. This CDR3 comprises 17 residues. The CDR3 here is CSASGNPGQGTVNEQYF. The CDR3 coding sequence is TGCAGCGCCTCCGGTAATCCGGGACAGGGGACCGTCAACGAGCAGTACTTC.

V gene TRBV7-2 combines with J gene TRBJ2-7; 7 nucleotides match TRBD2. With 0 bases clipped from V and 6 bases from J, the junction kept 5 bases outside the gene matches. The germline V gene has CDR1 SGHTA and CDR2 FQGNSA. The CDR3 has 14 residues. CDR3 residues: CASSLAGGDREQYF. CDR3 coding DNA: TGTGCCAGCAGCTTAGCGGGGGGGGATCGCGAGCAGTACTTC. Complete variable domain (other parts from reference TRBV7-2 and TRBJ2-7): GAGVSQSPSNKVTEKGKDVELRCDPISGHTALYWYRQSLGQGLEFLIYFQGNSAPDKSGLPSDRFSAERTGGSVSTLTIQRTQQEDSAVYLCASSLAGGDREQYFGPGTRLTVT.

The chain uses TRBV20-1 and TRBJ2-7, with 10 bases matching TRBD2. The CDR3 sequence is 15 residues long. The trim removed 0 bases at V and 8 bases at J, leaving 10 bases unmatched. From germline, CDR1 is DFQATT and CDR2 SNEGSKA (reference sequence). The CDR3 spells CSARDELAGWGQQYF. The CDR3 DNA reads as TGCAGTGCTAGAGATGAACTAGCGGGATGGGGGCAGCAGTACTTC.

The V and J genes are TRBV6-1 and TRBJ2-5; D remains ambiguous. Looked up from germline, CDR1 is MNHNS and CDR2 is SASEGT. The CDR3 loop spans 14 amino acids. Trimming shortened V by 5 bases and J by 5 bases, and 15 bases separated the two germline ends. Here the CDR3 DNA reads TGTGCCAGCAGTCCTCTGACCCGTAGGGAGACCCAGTACTTC. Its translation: CASSPLTRRETQYF.

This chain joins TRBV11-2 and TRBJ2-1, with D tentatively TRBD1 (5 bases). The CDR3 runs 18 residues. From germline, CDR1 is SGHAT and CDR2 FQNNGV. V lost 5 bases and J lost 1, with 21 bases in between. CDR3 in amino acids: CASSAGPYKGKSYNEQFF. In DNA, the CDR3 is TGTGCCAGCAGCGCAGGGCCGTATAAAGGGAAGTCCTACAATGAGCAGTTCTTC.

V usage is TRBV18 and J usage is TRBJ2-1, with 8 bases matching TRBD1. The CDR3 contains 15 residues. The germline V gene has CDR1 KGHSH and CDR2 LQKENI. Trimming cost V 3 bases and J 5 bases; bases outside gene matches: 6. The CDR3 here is CASSPRTGKNNEQFF. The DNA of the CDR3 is TGTGCCAGCTCACCCCGGACAGGGAAAAACAATGAGCAGTTCTTC.

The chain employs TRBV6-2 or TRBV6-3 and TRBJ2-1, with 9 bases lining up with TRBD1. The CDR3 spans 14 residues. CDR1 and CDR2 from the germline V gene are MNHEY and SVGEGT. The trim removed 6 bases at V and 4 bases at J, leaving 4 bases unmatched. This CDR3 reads CASRPDRGYNEQFF. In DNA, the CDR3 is TGTGCCAGCAGGCCGGACAGGGGTTACAATGAGCAGTTCTTC.

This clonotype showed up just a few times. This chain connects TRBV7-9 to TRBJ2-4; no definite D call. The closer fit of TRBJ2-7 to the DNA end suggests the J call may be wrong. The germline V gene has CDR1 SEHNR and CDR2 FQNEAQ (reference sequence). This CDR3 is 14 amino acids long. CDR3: CASSLVGFSDEQYF. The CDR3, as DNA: TGTGCCAGCAGCTTAGTGGGCTTTTCCGACGAGCAGTACTTC.

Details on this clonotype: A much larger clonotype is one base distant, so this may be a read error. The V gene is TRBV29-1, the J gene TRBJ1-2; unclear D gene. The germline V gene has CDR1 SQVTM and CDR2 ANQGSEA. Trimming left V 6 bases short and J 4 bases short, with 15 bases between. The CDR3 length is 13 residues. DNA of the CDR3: TGCAGCGTCTTCGGCCGGTCCCGCTATGGCTACACCTTC. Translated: CSVFGRSRYGYTF. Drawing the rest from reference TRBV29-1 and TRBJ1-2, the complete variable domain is SAVISQKPSRDICQRGTSLTIQCQVDSQVTMMFWYRQQPGQSLTLIATANQGSEATYESGFVIDKFPISRPNLTFSTLTVSNMSPEDSSIYLCSVFGRSRYGYTFGSGTRLTVV.

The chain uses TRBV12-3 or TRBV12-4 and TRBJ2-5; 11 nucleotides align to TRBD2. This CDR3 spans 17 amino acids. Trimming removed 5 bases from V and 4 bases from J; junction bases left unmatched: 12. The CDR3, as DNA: TGTGCCAGCAGTCCATCTCCTAGCGGGGGGCGGATAGAGACCCAGTACTTC. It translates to CASSPSPSGGRIETQYF.

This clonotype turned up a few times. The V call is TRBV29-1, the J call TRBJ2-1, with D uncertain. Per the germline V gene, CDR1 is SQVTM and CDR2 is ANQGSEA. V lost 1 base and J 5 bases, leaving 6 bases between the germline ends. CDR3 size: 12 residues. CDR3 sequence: CSVEVENNEQFF. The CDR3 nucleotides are TGCAGCGTTGAAGTGGAAAACAATGAGCAGTTCTTC.

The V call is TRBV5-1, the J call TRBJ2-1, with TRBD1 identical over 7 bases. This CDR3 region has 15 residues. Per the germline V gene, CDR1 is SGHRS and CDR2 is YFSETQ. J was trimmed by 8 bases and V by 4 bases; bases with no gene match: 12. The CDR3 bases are TGCGCCAGCAGCATTGGGATGAGACAGGGAGATGAGCAGTTCTTC. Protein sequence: CASSIGMRQGDEQFF.